These 23 T cell receptor beta chains came from one sample sequenced in a study of T cell clonotyping in hematopoietic cell transplantation. The time point here: recipient sample about 28 days before transplant, after cytoreduction. The table came from immunoSEQ multiplex PCR; TCRdb's copy has only in-frame clones and leaves some out. Here the sample spans 45,000 or so clones, roughly 80% being singletons. Sequences were derived from peripheral blood mononuclear cells, sampled before stem cell transplant. The receptor source for this set is a man in his 60s with myelodysplastic syndrome. Some clones in this sample may be carry-over from other donors' samples.

The gene calls are TRBV28 and TRBJ1-6, with 10 bases identical to TRBD1. The CDR3 consists of 14 residues. V gave up 3 bases and J gave up 14 bases; unmatched junction bases: 7. CDR1 MDHEN and CDR2 SYDVKM come from the germline V gene. In DNA, the CDR3 is TGTGCCAGCAGTTTCGACAGGGGGCAAGGGGCCCTCCACTTT. Residues: CASSFDRGQGALHF. The full variable domain, with the rest looked up from reference TRBV28 and TRBJ1-6, is DVKVTQSSRYLVKRTGEKVFLECVQDMDHENMFWYRQDPGLGLRLIYFSYDVKMKEKGDIPEGYSVSREKKERFSLILESASTNQTSMYLCASSFDRGQGALHFGNGTRLTVT.

The rearrangement links TRBV11-2 to TRBJ2-5, with D hard to call. V was clipped by 3 bases and J by 1 base, with 6 bases between them. The CDR3 runs 13 residues. Germline assignment: CDR1 SGHAT and CDR2 FQNNGV. CDR3 sequence: CASSFGVQETQYF. For the CDR3, the DNA is TGTGCCAGCAGCTTTGGGGTCCAAGAGACCCAGTACTTC.

The CDR3 sequence is CASSGERLPYEQYF. In DNA form, the CDR3 reads TGTGCCAGCAGTGGGGAACGACTGCCCTACGAGCAGTACTTC. The chain couples TRBV5-6 to TRBJ2-7; D gene ambiguous. Germline V CDR1 and CDR2: SGHDT, YYEEEE. This CDR3 comprises 14 residues. V was trimmed by 5 bases and J by 2 bases, leaving 14 bases between them.

The chain uses TRBV30 and TRBJ2-1, with D possibly being TRBD2 (6 bases). The V and J ends lost 1 base and 14 bases respectively, with 12 bases between them. The germline V gene encodes CDR1 GTSNPN and CDR2 SVGIG (reference sequence). The CDR3 covers 11 residues. CDR3 coding DNA: TGTGCCTGGAGTGCCGGGACTTGGGAGTTCTTC. Encoded protein: CAWSAGTWEFF.

This chain uses TRBV2 with TRBJ1-1; D may be TRBD1 (6 bases). Trimming took off 4 bases at V and 4 bases at J, with 19 bases between the two ends. The CDR3 is 16 residues long. CDR1 is SNHLY and CDR2 is FYNNEI in the germline V gene. CDR3 protein: CASSGRTPSRGTEAFF. In nucleotides, the CDR3 is TGTGCCAGCAGTGGCCGGACACCGTCCAGGGGCACTGAAGCTTTCTTT.

CDR3 in amino acids: CASSLDGGGSPLHF. In DNA form, the CDR3 reads TGCGCCAGCAGCTTGGACGGGGGCGGGTCACCCCTCCACTTT. The chain uses TRBV5-1 and TRBJ1-6; tentatively, D is TRBD1 (6 bases). The CDR3 runs to 14 residues. V lost 0 bases and J lost 10, with 11 bases in between. Germline values: CDR1 SGHRS, CDR2 YFSETQ.

Remarks on this clone: The same CDR3 is also encoded by other DNA sequences in this sample. This chain links TRBV30 with TRBJ1-1, with D perhaps TRBD1 (5 bases). The CDR3 covers 11 residues. CDR1 is GTSNPN and CDR2 is SVGIG in the germline V gene (reference sequence). The CDR3 region has the DNA TGTGCAGGGGAGCGGAACACTGAAGCTTTCTTT. It translates to CAGERNTEAFF.

This chain connects TRBV6-6 to TRBJ1-2; D is unresolved. Deletions cut 5 bases from V and 6 bases from J, with 7 bases between. Germline-derived CDR1 and CDR2 are MNHNY and SVGAGI (reference sequence). This CDR3 spans 11 amino acids. Written as DNA, the CDR3 is TGTGCCAGCAGTCCTCGAGATGGCTACACCTTC. Protein product: CASSPRDGYTF.

The rearrangement links TRBV6-6 to TRBJ2-7; D perhaps matches TRBD1 (6 bases). The CDR3 totals 15 residues. V was pared by 2 bases and J by 2 bases, with 13 bases between. The germline V gene encodes CDR1 MNHNY and CDR2 SVGAGI (reference sequence). CDR3 coding DNA: TGTGCCAGCAGTTACAGCTCAGGGGTCGCCTACGAGCAGTACTTC. Translating gives CASSYSSGVAYEQYF.

J is TRBJ1-6 and V is TRBV25-1; 8 nucleotides line up with TRBD1. The CDR3 contains 16 residues. V gave up 4 bases and J gave up 3 bases; unmatched junction bases: 5. Germline CDR1 is MGHDK and CDR2 is SYGVNS. The DNA of the CDR3 is TGTGCCAGCAGTGGGCTCGACAGGGGCTATAATTCACCCCTCCACTTT. Protein product: CASSGLDRGYNSPLHF.

The V gene is TRBV20-1, the J gene TRBJ2-5, with D possibly TRBD2 on 5 matching bases. Trimming pared 6 bases from V and 5 bases from J, leaving 10 bases between. Germline loops: CDR1 DFQATT, CDR2 SNEGSKA (reference sequence). The CDR3 consists of 11 residues. The CDR3 DNA reads as TGCAGTGCCCCGTCGGGGGAGACCCAGTACTTC. This sequence encodes CSAPSGETQYF.

This chain links TRBV28 with TRBJ2-2; maybe TRBD1 (6 bases). The CDR3 length is 13 residues. Trimming removed 8 bases from V and 6 bases from J, with 13 bases in between. Per germline, CDR1 MDHEN and CDR2 SYDVKM. CDR3 sequence (DNA): TGTGCCAGCGGGACACTAACCCCCGGGGAGCTGTTTTTT. This gives the protein CASGTLTPGELFF.

This chain joins TRBV20-1 and TRBJ1-2; D remains ambiguous. V was shortened by 2 bases and J by 12 bases, with 10 bases between the two germline ends. Looked up from germline, CDR1 is DFQATT and CDR2 is SNEGSKA (reference sequence). The length of the CDR3 is 10 residues. Here the CDR3 DNA reads TGCAGTGCTAGACCCGGAGGCGACACCTTC. Encoded protein: CSARPGGDTF.

This chain links TRBV7-8 with TRBJ2-4, with D perhaps TRBD1 or TRBD2 (5 bases each). CDR1 and CDR2 from the germline V gene are SGHVS and FQNEAQ. V shed 5 bases and J shed 3 bases, with 14 bases lying between them. This CDR3 comprises 15 residues. CDR3 in DNA: TGTGCCAGCAGCCCGGGGCGTTTGGGCAAAAACATTCAGTACTTC. Its protein product is CASSPGRLGKNIQYF.

V and J are TRBV4-3 and TRBJ1-2, with 9 bases matching TRBD1. Germline lookup yields CDR1 LGHNA and CDR2 YSLEER. V dropped 0 bases and J dropped 7; count of bases not matched to a gene: 12. This CDR3 spans 17 amino acids. CDR3 amino acids: CASSQDLGQGGRGGYTF. CDR3 in DNA: TGCGCCAGCAGCCAAGATTTGGGACAGGGTGGGAGAGGTGGCTACACCTTC.

The V and J genes are TRBV29-1 and TRBJ1-5; the D is unclear. Per the germline V gene, CDR1 is SQVTM and CDR2 is ANQGSEA. This CDR3 contains 14 residues. V lost 5 bases and J lost 5, with 16 bases in between. The CDR3 coding sequence is TGCAGCGTTCTAGACCCGCGTGGGGATCAGCCCCAGCATTTT. Protein: CSVLDPRGDQPQHF.

The chain carries TRBV13 and TRBJ2-7, with D unresolved. Germline V lookup: CDR1 PRHDT, CDR2 FYEKMQ (reference sequence). The CDR3 extends over 13 amino acids. Trimming took off 0 bases at V and 3 bases at J, with 6 bases between the two ends. DNA of the CDR3: TGTGCCAGCAGCTTAGGCCCTGGCTACGAGCAGTACTTC. Protein: CASSLGPGYEQYF.

In DNA, the CDR3 is TGTGCCAGCAGCCGACGGAGCGGGGGGCTAGCCGGGGAGCTGTTTTTT. Protein: CASSRRSGGLAGELFF. This rearrangement joins TRBV7-2 to TRBJ2-2; 9 nucleotides agree with TRBD2. The junction had 10 bases not matched to a gene; V was cut back by 5 bases and J by 6 bases. This CDR3 comprises 16 residues. Germline CDR1 SGHTA, CDR2 FQGNSA. Full variable domain (missing parts from reference TRBV7-2 and TRBJ2-2): GAGVSQSPSNKVTEKGKDVELRCDPISGHTALYWYRQSLGQGLEFLIYFQGNSAPDKSGLPSDRFSAERTGGSVSTLTIQRTQQEDSAVYLCASSRRSGGLAGELFFGEGSRLTVL.

This rearrangement joins TRBV29-1 to TRBJ2-1, with D possibly being TRBD1 (6 bases). The V and J ends lost 7 bases and 6 bases respectively, with 16 bases between them. The CDR3 length is 13 residues. Per germline, CDR1 SQVTM and CDR2 ANQGSEA. CDR3 sequence (DNA): TGCAGCGGCCTTGCACAGGGAGCCAATGAGCAGTTCTTC. Protein: CSGLAQGANEQFF.

This chain uses TRBV7-2 with TRBJ2-7, with 11 bases that match TRBD1. This CDR3 is built from 16 residues. Trimming took 4 bases from V and 2 from J; bases not matched to a gene: 7. From germline, CDR1 is SGHTA and CDR2 FQGNSA. CDR3 region: CASSSGRDRGTYEQYF. For the CDR3, the DNA is TGTGCCAGCAGCTCCGGCCGGGACAGGGGGACCTACGAGCAGTACTTC.

V usage is TRBV6-5 and J usage is TRBJ1-2; D unclear. The CDR3 has 13 residues. The V gene's germline CDR1 is MNHEY and CDR2 SVGAGI. Trimming cost V 7 bases and J 0 bases, with 9 bases left between them. CDR3 sequence (DNA): TGTGCCAGCACCTTGACTGCTAACTATGGCTACACCTTC. Amino acid sequence: CASTLTANYGYTF.

The V call is TRBV19, the J call TRBJ1-5, with 9 bases identical to TRBD1. Trimming cost V 6 bases and J 7 bases; bases outside gene matches: 10. CDR3 length: 15 amino acids. CDR1 and CDR2 from the germline V gene are LNHDA and SQIVND (reference sequence). CDR3 in amino acids: CASRTGTGNRQPQHF. CDR3 bases: TGTGCCAGTAGAACTGGGACAGGGAACAGACAGCCCCAGCATTTT.

The chain is built from TRBV6-5 and TRBJ2-7, with D possibly being TRBD1 (6 bases). The germline V and J ends were trimmed by 3 bases and 4 bases, with 13 bases remaining between them. Germline assignment: CDR1 MNHEY and CDR2 SVGAGI. This CDR3 comprises 14 residues. This chain's CDR3 is CASSYSQGKYEQYF. CDR3 coding DNA: TGTGCCAGCAGTTATAGCCAGGGGAAATACGAGCAGTACTTC.